This TCR beta chain was captured in a study of siplizumab effects on memory and regulatory T cells. Study-wide points: The authors could not assign a naive or memory phenotype to roughly 75-95% of proliferating CD4+ or CD8+ clones.

A word on this clone: Antigen unknown.

TCR templates numbering about 10^5 were assayed per sample. Sequencing was performed with immunoSEQ multiplex PCR; in TCRdb, only in-frame clones are kept and a portion is missing. The sample has around 99,000 clones; 92% are singletons. Germline V gene sequence: CDR1 SGHDT, CDR2 YYEEEE. The CDR3 is 15 amino acids. Between the trimmed V and J ends, which lost 5 bases and 4 bases, there was a span of 18 bases. What was sequenced was Tregs sorted from blood. This chain connects TRBV5-6 to TRBJ1-1, with D hard to call. This clonotype originated in a human donor in good health. The CDR3 is CASSPRHPLGTEAFF. DNA of the CDR3: TGTGCCAGCAGTCCCAGACACCCCCTGGGCACTGAAGCTTTCTTT.